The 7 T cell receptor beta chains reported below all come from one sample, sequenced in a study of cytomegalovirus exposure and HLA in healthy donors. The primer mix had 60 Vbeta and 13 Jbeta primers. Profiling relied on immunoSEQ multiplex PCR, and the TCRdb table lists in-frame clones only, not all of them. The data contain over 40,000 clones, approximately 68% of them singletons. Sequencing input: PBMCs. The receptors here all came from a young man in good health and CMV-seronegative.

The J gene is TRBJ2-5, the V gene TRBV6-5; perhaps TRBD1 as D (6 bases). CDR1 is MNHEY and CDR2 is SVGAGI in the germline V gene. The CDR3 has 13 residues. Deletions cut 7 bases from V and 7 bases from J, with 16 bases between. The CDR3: CASISPGEPTQYF. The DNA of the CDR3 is TGTGCCAGCATCAGCCCAGGGGAGCCGACCCAGTACTTC.

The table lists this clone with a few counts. CDR3 coding DNA: TGTGCCAGCAGCTTAGGCCAGGGGGCCTACGAGCAGTACTTC. This codes for CASSLGQGAYEQYF. This sequence joins TRBV11-2 and TRBJ2-7; 7 bases map to TRBD1. Trimming cost V 1 base and J 2 bases; bases outside gene matches: 2. Per germline, CDR1 SGHAT and CDR2 FQNNGV. CDR3 length: 14 amino acids.

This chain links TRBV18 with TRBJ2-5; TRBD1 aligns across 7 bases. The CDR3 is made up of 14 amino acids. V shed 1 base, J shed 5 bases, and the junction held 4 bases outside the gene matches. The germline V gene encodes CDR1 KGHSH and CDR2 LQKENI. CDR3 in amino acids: CASSPLGTDETQYF. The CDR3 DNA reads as TGTGCCAGCTCACCACTCGGGACAGACGAGACCCAGTACTTC.

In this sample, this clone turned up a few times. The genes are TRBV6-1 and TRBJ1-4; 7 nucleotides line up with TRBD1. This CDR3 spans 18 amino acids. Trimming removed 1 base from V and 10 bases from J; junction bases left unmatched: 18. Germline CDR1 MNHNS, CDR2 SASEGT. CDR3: CASSEGDSWSGGHAKLFF. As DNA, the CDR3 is TGTGCCAGCAGTGAAGGGGACAGCTGGTCGGGCGGCCACGCAAAACTGTTTTTT.

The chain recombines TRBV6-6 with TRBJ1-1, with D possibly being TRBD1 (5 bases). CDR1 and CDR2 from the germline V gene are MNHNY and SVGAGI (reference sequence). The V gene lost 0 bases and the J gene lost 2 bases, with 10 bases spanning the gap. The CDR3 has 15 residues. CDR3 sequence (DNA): TGTGCCAGCAGTTACTCGGCCCAGGGCAACACTGAAGCTTTCTTT. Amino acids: CASSYSAQGNTEAFF.

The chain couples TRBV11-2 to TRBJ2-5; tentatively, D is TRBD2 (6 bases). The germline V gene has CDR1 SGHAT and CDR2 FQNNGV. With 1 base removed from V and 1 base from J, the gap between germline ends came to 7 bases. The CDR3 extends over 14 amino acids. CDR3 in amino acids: CASSLGGAQETQYF. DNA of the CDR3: TGTGCCAGCAGCTTAGGCGGGGCCCAAGAGACCCAGTACTTC.

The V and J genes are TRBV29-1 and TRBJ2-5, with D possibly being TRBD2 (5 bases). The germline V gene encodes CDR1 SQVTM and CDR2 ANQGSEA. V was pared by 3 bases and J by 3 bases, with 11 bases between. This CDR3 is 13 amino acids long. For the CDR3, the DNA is TGCAGCGTTGATCTTGGGAGTAAAGAGACCCAGTACTTC. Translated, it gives CSVDLGSKETQYF.